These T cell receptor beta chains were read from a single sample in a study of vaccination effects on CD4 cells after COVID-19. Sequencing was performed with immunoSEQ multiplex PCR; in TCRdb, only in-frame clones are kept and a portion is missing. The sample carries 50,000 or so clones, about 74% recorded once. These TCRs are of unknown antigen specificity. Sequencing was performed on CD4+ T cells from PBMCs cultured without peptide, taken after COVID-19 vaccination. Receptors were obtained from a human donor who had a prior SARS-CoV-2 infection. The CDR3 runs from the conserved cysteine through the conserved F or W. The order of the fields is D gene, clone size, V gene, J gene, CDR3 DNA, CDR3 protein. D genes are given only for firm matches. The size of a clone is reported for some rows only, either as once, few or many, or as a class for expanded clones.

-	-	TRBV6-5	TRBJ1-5	TGTGCCAACCCTCACACCGATCGTAGAATTCAGCCCCAGCATTTT	CANPHTDRRIQPQHF
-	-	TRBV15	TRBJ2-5	TGTGCCACCAGCAGGGACGGGTCTCGGGAAGAGACCCAGTACTTC	CATSRDGSREETQYF
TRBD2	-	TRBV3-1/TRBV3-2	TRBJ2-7	TGTGCCAGCAGCCAAGGGACGGGACTAGCGGGGAACGAGCAGTACTTC	CASSQGTGLAGNEQYF
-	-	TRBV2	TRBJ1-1	TGTGCCAGCAGTGATTTTTTGGGGGGCCGAACTGAAGCTTTCTTT	CASSDFLGGRTEAFF
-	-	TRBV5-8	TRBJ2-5	TGTGCCAGCAGCCGTACTCGACAGTCAGACCAGTACTTC	CASSRTRQSDQYF
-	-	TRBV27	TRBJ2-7	TGTGCCAGCAGTAGGAGCGGGACAAGGACTTACGAGCAGTACTTC	CASSRSGTRTYEQYF
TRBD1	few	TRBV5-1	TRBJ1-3	TGCGCCAGCAGCGCCGGACAGGGGTGGAACACCATATATTTT	CASSAGQGWNTIYF
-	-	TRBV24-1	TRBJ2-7	TGTGCCACCAGTGACCAGGGGGGCCCCTACGAGCAGTACTTC	CATSDQGGPYEQYF
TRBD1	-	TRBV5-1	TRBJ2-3	TGCGCCAGCAGTCTACGGGACAGGGGGCCTCGCACAGATACGCAGTATTTT	CASSLRDRGPRTDTQYF
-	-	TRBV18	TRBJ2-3	TGTGCCAGCTCACCGACAGCGACAGATACGCAGTATTTT	CASSPTATDTQYF
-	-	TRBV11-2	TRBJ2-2	TGTGCCAGCAGCTTGGAAGACAGGTACACCGGGGAGCTGTTTTTT	CASSLEDRYTGELFF
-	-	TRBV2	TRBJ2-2	TGTGCCAGCAGTGAAGTGGGGAACACCGGGGAGCTGTTTTTT	CASSEVGNTGELFF
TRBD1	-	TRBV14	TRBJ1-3	TGTGCCAGCAGCCAGGCCGGGACAGGGGGAGTTGGAAACACCATATATTTT	CASSQAGTGGVGNTIYF
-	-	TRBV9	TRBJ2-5	TGTGCCAGCAGCGTAGCTGGGGGGGGCCTGGAGACCCAGTACTTC	CASSVAGGGLETQYF
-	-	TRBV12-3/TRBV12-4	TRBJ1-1	TGTGCCAGCAGTTCGTTCTTGAACACTGAAGCTTTCTTT	CASSSFLNTEAFF
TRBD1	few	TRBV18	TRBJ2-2	TGTGCCAGCTCACCACTTGATTGGACGGACAGGGGTCTCACCGGGGAGCTGTTTTTT	CASSPLDWTDRGLTGELFF
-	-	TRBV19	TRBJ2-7	TGTGCCAGTAGTCCTCCAGGGCCACCCTACGAGCAGTACTTC	CASSPPGPPYEQYF